This entry is about one T cell receptor (beta chain). Antigen specificity is unknown. The sample comes from a study of vaccination and CD4 T cells after COVID-19. The treatment is: approximately 11-day PBMC culture with coronavirus spike peptide pools or control peptides (ViraFEST assay). Deletions cut 7 bases from V and 4 bases from J, with 13 bases between. The CDR3 runs to 13 residues. Germline V gene sequence: CDR1 MNHNS, CDR2 SASEGT. Oncomine TCR Beta short-read sequencing was applied to DNA from cultured CD4+ T cells. MiXCR, applied by TCRdb to the PCR reads, yields one record per CDR3 protein. The sample carries 11,000 or so distinct CDR3 sequences, 55% to 60% recorded once.

The V gene is TRBV6-1, the J gene TRBJ1-1; D unclear. This receptor was taken from a human donor who had recovered from COVID-19. Sequencing was performed on CD4+ T cells from blood, cultured in vitro. In DNA form, the CDR3 reads TGTGCCAGCATTCTCCCGGGTAGCACTGAAGCTTTCTTT. It is translated as CASILPGSTEAFF.